This T cell receptor beta chain stems from a study of molecular identifiers for immune sequencing clone quantification. Via MiXCR, TCRdb re-called the PCR reads, giving one row per CDR3 protein. There are around 480,000 distinct CDR3 sequences in the sample; roughly 26% occur only once, and approximately 0.76% lies in the top ten. At least ten counts were recorded for this clonotype. The target antigen is unknown. The CDR3 contains 13 residues. Germline lookup yields CDR1 DFQATT and CDR2 SNEGSKA (reference sequence). Trimming took 6 bases from V and 2 from J; bases not matched to a gene: 6. Study-level points and caveats: Sizes of clones that are highly expanded could be underestimated (if identical TCR molecules share a barcode).

Naive CD8 T cells, phenotype CD8+CD4-CCR7+CD45RA+, were sorted. Specimen: naive CD8+ T cells from blood, with Jurkat cell RNA spiked in. Documented subset: FACS-sorted CD8+CD4-CCR7+CD45RA+ naive T cells. The source of this sequence is a human donor in good health. Some libraries in this study had Jurkat cell RNA spiked in. The chain joins TRBV20-1 to TRBJ2-7; the match to TRBD2 covers 8 bases. CDR3 nucleotide sequence: TGCAGTGCCAGAAGCGGGGGTACCTACGAGCAGTACTTC. Translating gives CSARSGGTYEQYF.